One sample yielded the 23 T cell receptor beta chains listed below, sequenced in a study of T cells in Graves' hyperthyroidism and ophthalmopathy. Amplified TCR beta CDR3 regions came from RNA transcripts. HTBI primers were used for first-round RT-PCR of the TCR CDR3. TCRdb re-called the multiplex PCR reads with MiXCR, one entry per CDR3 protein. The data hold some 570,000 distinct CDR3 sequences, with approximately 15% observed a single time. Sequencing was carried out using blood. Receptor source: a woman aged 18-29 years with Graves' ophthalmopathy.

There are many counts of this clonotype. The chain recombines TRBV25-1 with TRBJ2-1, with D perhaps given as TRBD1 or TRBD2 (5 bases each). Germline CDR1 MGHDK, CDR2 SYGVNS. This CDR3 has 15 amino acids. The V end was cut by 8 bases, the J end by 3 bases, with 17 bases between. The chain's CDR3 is CASSRVEGRYNEQFF. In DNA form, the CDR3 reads TGTGCCAGCTCGAGGGTTGAGGGACGCTACAATGAGCAGTTCTTC.

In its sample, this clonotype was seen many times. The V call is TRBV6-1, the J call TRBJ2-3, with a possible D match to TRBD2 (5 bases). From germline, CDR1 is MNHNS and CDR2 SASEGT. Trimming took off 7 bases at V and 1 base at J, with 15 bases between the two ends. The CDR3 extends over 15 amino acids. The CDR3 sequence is CASKERDEGTDTQYF. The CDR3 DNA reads TGTGCCAGCAAAGAGAGGGATGAGGGCACAGATACGCAGTATTTT.

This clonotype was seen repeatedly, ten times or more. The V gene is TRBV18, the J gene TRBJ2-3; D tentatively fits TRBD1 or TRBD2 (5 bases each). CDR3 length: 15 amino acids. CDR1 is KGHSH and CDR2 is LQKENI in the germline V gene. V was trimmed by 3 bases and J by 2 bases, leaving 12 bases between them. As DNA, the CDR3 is TGTGCCAGCTCACCCTCAGGGAGCCCCACAGATACGCAGTATTTT. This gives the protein CASSPSGSPTDTQYF.

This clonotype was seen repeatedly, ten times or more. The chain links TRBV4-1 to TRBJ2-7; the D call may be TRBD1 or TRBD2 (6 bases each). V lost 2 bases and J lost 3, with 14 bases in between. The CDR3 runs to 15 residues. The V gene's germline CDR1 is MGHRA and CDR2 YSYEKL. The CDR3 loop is CASSQKGGGGYEQYF. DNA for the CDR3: TGCGCCAGCAGCCAAAAGGGGGGTGGGGGCTACGAGCAGTACTTC.

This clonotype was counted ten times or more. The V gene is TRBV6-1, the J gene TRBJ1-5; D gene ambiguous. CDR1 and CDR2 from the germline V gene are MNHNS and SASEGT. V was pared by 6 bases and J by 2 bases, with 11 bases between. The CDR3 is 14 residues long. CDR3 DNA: TGTGCCAGCAGCAGTCGACGGGGCAATCAGCCCCAGCATTTT. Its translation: CASSSRRGNQPQHF.

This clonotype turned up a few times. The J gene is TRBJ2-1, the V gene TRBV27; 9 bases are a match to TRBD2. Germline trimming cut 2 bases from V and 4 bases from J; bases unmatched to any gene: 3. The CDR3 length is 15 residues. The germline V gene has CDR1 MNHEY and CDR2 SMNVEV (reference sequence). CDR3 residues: CASSLAGGEYNEQFF. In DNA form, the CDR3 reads TGTGCCAGCAGTTTAGCGGGAGGGGAGTACAATGAGCAGTTCTTC.

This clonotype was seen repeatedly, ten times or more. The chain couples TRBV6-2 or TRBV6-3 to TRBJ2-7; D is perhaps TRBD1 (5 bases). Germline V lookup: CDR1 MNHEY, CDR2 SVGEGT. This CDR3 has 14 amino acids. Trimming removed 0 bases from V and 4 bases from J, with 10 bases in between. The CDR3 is CASSYSRAGYEQYF. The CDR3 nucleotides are TGTGCCAGCAGTTACTCACGGGCAGGGTACGAGCAGTACTTC.

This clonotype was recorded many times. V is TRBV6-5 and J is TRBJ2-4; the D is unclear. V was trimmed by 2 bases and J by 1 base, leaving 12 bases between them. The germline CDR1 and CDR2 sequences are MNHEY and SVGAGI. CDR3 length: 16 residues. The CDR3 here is CASSYLGSRAKNIQYF. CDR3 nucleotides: TGTGCCAGCAGTTACCTGGGTAGCAGGGCCAAAAACATTCAGTACTTC.

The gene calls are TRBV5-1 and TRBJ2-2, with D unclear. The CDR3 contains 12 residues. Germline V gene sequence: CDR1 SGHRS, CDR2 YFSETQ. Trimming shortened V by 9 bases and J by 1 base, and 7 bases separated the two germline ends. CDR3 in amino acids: CATRMNTGELFF. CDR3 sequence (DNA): TGCGCCACCCGGATGAACACCGGGGAGCTGTTTTTT.

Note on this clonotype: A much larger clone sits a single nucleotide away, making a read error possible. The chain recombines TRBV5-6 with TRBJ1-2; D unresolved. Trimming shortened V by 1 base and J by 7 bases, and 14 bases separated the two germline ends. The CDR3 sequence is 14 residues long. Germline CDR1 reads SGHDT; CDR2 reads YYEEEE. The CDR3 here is CASSLISSVGGYTF. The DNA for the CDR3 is TGTGCCAGCAGCTTGATCAGTTCGGTCGGTGGCTACACCTTC. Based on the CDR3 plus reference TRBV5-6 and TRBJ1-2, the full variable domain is DAGVTQSPTHLIKTRGQQVTLRCSPKSGHDTVSWYQQALGQGPQFIFQYYEEEERQRGNFPDRFSGHQFPNYSSELNVNALLLGDSALYLCASSLISSVGGYTFGSGTRLTVV.

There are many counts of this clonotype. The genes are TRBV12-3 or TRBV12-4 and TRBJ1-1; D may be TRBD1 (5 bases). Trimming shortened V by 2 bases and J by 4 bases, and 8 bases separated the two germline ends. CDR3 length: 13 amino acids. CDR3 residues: CASSLQGFTEAFF. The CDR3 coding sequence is TGTGCCAGCAGTTTACAGGGATTCACTGAAGCTTTCTTT.

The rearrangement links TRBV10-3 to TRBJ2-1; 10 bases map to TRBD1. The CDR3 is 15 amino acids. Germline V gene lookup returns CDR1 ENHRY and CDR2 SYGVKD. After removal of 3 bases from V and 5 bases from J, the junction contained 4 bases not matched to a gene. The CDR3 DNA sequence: TGTGCCATCAGTGAAAGGGACAGGGGCCACAATGAGCAGTTCTTC. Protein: CAISERDRGHNEQFF.

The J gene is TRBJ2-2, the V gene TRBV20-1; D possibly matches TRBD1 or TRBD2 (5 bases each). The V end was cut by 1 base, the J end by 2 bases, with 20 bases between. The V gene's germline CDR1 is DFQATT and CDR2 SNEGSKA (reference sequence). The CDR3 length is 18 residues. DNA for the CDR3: TGCAGTGCTAGAGGCCTCTCCCGGGACCGCCGAAACACCGGGGAGCTGTTTTTT. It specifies CSARGLSRDRRNTGELFF.

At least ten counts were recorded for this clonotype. CDR3 residues: CASSFMGGMGRETQYF. The DNA for the CDR3 is TGTGCCAGCAGTTTTATGGGCGGAATGGGGCGAGAGACCCAGTACTTC. This chain joins TRBV12-3 or TRBV12-4 and TRBJ2-5; D is perhaps TRBD1 (5 bases). The CDR3 has 16 residues. The V and J ends lost 3 bases and 4 bases respectively, with 18 bases between them.

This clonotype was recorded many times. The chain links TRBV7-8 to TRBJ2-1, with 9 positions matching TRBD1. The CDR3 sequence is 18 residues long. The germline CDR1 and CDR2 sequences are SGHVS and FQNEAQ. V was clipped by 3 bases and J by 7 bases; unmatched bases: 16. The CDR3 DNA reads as TGTGCCAGCAGCTTTGACAGGGGGGTTCTCCCAGGAACGAATGAGCAGTTCTTC. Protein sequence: CASSFDRGVLPGTNEQFF.

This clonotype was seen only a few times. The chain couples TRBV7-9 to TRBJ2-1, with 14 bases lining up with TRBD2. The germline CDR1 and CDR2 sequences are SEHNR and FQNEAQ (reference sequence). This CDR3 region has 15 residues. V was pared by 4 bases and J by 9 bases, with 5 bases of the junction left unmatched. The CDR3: CASSSGTSGSIEQFF. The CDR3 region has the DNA TGTGCCAGCAGCTCCGGGACTAGCGGGAGCATTGAGCAGTTCTTC.

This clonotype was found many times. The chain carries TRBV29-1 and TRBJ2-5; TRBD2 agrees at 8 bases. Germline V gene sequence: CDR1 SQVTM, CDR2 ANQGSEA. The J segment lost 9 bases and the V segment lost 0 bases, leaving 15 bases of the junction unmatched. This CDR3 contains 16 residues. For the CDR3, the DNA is TGCAGCGTTGAAGACATTGCGGGGGGTGGAGGGCTTGCCCAGTACTTC. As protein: CSVEDIAGGGGLAQYF.

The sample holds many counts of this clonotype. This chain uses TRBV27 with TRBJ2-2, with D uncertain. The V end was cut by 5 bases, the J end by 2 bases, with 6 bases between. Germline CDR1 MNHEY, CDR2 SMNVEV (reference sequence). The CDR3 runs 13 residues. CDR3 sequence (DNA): TGTGCCAGCAGTCCTTTTAACACCGGGGAGCTGTTTTTT. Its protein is CASSPFNTGELFF.

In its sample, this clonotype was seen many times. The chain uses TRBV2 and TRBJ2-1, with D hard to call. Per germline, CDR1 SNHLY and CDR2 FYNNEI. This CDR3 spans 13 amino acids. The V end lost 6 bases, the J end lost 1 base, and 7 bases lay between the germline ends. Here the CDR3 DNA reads TGTGCCAGCAGGAACTCGTCCTACAATGAGCAGTTCTTC. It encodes CASRNSSYNEQFF.

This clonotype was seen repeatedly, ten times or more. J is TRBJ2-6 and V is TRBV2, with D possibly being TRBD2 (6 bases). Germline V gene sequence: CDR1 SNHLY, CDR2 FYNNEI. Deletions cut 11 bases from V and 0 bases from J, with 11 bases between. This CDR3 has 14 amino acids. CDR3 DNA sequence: TGTGCCGGGAGGTCCGTCTCTGGGGCCAACGTCCTGACTTTC. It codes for CAGRSVSGANVLTF.

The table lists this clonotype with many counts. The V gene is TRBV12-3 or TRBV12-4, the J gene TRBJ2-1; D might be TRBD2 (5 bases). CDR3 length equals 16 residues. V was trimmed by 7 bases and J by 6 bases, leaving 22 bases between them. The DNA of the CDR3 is TGTGCCAGCACCCGAATTTCGCTAGCTCCCTCCAATGAGCAGTTCTTC. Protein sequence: CASTRISLAPSNEQFF.

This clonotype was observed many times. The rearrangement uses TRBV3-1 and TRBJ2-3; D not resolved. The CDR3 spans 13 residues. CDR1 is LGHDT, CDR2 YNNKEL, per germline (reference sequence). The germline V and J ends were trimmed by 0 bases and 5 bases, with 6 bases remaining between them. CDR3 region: CASSQEVGDTQYF. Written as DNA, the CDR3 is TGTGCCAGCAGCCAAGAAGTCGGAGATACGCAGTATTTT.

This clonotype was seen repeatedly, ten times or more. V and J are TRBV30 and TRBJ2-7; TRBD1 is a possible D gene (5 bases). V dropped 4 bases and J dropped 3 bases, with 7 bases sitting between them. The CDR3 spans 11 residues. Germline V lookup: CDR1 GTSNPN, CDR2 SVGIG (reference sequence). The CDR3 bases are TGTGCCTGGACAGGGAACTACGAGCAGTACTTC. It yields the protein CAWTGNYEQYF.